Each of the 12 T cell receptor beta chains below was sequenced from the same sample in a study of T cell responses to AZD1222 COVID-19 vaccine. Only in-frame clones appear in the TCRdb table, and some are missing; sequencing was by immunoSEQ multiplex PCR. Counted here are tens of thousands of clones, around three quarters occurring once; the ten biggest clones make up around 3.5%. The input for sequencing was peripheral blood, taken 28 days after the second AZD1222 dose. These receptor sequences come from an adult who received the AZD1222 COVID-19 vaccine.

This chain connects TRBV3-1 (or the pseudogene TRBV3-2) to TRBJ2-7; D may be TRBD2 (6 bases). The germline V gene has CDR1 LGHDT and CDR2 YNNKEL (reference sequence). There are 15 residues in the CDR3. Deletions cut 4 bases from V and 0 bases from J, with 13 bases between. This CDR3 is CASSPQAGSSYEQYF. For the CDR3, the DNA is TGTGCCAGCAGCCCCCAGGCGGGGAGCTCCTACGAGCAGTACTTC.

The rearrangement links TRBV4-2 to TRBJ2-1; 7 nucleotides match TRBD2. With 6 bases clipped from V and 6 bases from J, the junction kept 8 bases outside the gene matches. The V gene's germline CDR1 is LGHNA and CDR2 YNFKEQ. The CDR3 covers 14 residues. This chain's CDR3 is CASRAGQAGNEQFF. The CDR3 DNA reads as TGTGCCAGCAGAGCGGGGCAGGCCGGCAATGAGCAGTTCTTC.

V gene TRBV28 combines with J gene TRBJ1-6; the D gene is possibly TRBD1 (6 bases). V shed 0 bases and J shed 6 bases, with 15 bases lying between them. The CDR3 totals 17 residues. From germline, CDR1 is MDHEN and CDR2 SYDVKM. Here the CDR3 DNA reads TGTGCCAGCAGTTTATGGGGGGCCCGGGGTGGTAATTCACCCCTCCACTTT. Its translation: CASSLWGARGGNSPLHF.

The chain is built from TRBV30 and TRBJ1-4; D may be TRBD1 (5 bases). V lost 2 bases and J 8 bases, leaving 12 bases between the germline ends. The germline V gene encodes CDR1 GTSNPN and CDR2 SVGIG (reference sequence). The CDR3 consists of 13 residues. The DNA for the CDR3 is TGTGCCTGGAGTAGGCAGGGCTACGAAAAACTGTTTTTT. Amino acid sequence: CAWSRQGYEKLFF.

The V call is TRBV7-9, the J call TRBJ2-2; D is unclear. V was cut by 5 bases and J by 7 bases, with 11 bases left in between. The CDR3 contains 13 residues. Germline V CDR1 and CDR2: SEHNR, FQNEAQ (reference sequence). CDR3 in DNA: TGTGCCAGCAGCACGGGCCGGAGCGGGGAGCTGTTTTTT. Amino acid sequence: CASSTGRSGELFF.

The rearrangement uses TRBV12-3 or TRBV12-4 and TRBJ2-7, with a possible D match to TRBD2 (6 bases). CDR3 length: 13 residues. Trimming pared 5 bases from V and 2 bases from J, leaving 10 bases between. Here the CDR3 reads CASSHGSPYEQYF. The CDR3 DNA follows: TGTGCCAGCAGTCACGGGAGTCCCTACGAGCAGTACTTC.

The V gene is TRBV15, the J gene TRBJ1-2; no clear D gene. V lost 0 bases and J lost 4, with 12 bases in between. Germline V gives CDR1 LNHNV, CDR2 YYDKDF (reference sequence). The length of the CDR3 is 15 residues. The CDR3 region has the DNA TGTGCCACCAGCAGAGATCAAGGGAGGCGCTATGGCTACACCTTC. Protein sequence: CATSRDQGRRYGYTF. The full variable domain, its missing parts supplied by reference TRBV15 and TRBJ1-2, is DAMVIQNPRYQVTQFGKPVTLSCSQTLNHNVMYWYQQKSSQAPKLLFHYYDKDFNNEADTPDNFQSRRPNTSFCFLDIRSPGLGDTAMYLCATSRDQGRRYGYTFGSGTRLTVV.

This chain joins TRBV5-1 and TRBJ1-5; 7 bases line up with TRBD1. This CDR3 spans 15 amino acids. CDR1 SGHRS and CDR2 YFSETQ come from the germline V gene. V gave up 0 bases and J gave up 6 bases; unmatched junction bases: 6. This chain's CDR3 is CASSLEGAGGQPQHF. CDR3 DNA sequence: TGCGCCAGCAGCTTGGAGGGGGCGGGTGGTCAGCCCCAGCATTTT.

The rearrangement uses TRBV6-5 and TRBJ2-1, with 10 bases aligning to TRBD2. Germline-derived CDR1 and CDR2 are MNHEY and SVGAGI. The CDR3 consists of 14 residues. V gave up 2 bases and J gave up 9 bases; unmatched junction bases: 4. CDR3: CASSYRTSGFEQFF. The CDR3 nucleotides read TGTGCCAGCAGTTACCGGACTAGCGGATTTGAGCAGTTCTTC.

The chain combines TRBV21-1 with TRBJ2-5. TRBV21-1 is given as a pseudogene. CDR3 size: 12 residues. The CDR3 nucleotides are TGTGCCAGCAGCCCTTATGGGGAGACCCAGTACTTC. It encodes CASSPYGETQYF.

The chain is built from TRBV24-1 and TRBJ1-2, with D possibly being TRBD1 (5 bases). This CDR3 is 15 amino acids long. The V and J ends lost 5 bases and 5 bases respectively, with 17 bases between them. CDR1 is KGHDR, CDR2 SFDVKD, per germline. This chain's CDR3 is CATSAGDSFAYGYTF. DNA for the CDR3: TGTGCCACCAGTGCCGGCGACAGCTTCGCATATGGCTACACCTTC.

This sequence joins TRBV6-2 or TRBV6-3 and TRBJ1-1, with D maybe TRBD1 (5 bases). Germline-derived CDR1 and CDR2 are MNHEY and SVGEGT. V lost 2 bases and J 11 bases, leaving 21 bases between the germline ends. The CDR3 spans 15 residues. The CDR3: CASSYPSLGGADAFF. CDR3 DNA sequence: TGTGCCAGCAGTTACCCTTCCCTTGGAGGGGCAGACGCTTTCTTT.